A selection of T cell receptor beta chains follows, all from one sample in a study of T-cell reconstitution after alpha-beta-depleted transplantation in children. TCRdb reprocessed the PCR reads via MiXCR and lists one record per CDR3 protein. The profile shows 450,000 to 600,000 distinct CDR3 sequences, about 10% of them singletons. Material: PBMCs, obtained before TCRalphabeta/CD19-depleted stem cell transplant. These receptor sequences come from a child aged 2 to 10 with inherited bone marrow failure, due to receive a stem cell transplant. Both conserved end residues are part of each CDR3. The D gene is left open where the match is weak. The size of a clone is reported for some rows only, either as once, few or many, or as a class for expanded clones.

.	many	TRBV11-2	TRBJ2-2	TGTGCCAGCAGCTTGGCAACGGTCACCGGGGAGCTGTTTTTT	CASSLATVTGELFF
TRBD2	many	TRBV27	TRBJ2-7	TGTGCCAGCAGCGAGGGACTAGCGGCCTACGAGCAGTACTTC	CASSEGLAAYEQYF
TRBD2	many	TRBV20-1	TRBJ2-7	TGCAGTGCTAGTAAGCGGGAGGTTGCTCTAGGGCAGTACTTC	CSASKREVALGQYF
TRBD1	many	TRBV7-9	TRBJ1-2	TGTACTCACGAGGGGGCAGACTATGGCTACACCTTC	CTHEGADYGYTF
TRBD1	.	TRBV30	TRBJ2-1	TGTGCCTGGAGTGTCGGACAGGTGCACTACAATGAGCAGTTCTTC	CAWSVGQVHYNEQFF
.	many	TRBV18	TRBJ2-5	TGTGCCAGCTCAGGGGCGTCCCAAGAGACCCAGTACTTC	CASSGASQETQYF
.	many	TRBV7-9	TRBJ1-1	TGTGCCAGCAGCTTAGTACGCGGGAACACTGAAGCTTTCTTT	CASSLVRGNTEAFF
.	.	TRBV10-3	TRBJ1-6	TGTGCCATCAGTGAGTCTGAATGGGCCAATTCACCCCTCCACTTT	CAISESEWANSPLHF
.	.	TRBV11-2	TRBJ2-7	TGTGCCAGCAGCACCCCAGGACACTCCTACGAGCAGTACTTC	CASSTPGHSYEQYF
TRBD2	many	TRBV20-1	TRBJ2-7	TGCAGTGCTGACGCTAGCGGGGCCTACGAGCAGTACTTC	CSADASGAYEQYF
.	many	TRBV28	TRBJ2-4	TGTGCCAGCATGACGGGAGTCGAAAACATTCAGTACTTC	CASMTGVENIQYF
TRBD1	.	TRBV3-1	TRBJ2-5	TGTGCCAGCAGCCTAATTAATCCGGAATCGACAGGGGCCCAAGAGACCCAGTACTTC	CASSLINPESTGAQETQYF
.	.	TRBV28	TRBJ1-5	TGTGCCAGCAGTCATTCCCGGGGGGGGCCCAATCAGCCCCAGCATTTT	CASSHSRGGPNQPQHF
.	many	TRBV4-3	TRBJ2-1	TGCGCCAGCAGCCAAGCGGGAAGCCCCTACAATGAGCAGTTCTTC	CASSQAGSPYNEQFF
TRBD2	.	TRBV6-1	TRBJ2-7	TGTGCCAGCAGCGCTAGCGGGACATACGAGCAGTACTTC	CASSASGTYEQYF
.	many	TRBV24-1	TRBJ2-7	TGTGCCACCAGTGATTCCTACGAGCAGTACTTC	CATSDSYEQYF
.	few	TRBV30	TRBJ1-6	TGTGCCTGGAGGGCAGTCGTTTCACCCCTCCACTTT	CAWRAVVSPLHF
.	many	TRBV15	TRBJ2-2	TGTGCCACCAGCAGAGATGCCAGCTACACCGGGGAGCTGTTTTTT	CATSRDASYTGELFF
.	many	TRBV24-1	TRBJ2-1	TGTGCCACCCCCTTTGGGGATGAGCAGTTCTTC	CATPFGDEQFF
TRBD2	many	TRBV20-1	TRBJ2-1	TGCAGTGCTAGACTGCTAGCGGGAGCGGGCGATGAGCAGTTCTTC	CSARLLAGAGDEQFF
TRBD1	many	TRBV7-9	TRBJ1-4	TGTGCCAGCAGCCCGACAGGGATTGGGGAAAAACTGTTTTTT	CASSPTGIGEKLFF
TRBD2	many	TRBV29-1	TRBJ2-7	TGCAGCGCGGTGCGGGGGGAATCCTACGAGCAGTACTTC	CSAVRGESYEQYF
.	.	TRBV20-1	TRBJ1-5	TGCAGTGCCAAAGGGCAAGGACCCTTTGGCAATCAGCCCCAGCATTTT	CSAKGQGPFGNQPQHF
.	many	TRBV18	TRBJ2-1	TGTGCCAGCTCACTGATGATAGGGGGTAAACATGAGCAGTTCTTC	CASSLMIGGKHEQFF
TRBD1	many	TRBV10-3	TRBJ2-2	TGTGCCATCAGTGAGTTCGGGACAGGGAGCACCGGGGAGCTGTTTTTT	CAISEFGTGSTGELFF
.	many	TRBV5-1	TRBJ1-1	TGCGCCAGCAGCTTGAACTTACCGAGTAGGGGCGAGGCTGAAGCTTTCTTT	CASSLNLPSRGEAEAFF
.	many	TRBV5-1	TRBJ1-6	TGCGCCAGCAGCTTGGATAATTCACCCCTCCACTTT	CASSLDNSPLHF
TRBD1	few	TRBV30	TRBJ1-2	TGTGCCTGGAGTGTAACTCGGCAGGGGGCGGTTAACTATGGCTACACCTTC	CAWSVTRQGAVNYGYTF
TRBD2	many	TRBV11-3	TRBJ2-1	TGTGCCAGCAGCTTAGATGGCGGGGAGGGCAATGAGCAGTTCTTC	CASSLDGGEGNEQFF
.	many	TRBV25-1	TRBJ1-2	TGTGCCAGCAGTCGGGCGGGCTATGGCTACACCTTC	CASSRAGYGYTF
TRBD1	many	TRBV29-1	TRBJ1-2	TGCAGCGTTCTAAGGACAGGGGCGGGCTATGGCTACACCTTC	CSVLRTGAGYGYTF
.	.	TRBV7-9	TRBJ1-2	TGTGCCAGCAGCTTACGGGACGGAGTTTATGGCTACACCTTC	CASSLRDGVYGYTF
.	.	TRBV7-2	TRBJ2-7	TGTGCCAGCAGCTTTTGGGGGCGCGGGTCCTACGAGCAGTACTTC	CASSFWGRGSYEQYF
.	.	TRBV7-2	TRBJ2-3	TGTGCCAGCAGCTTTTTCTCAGATACGCAGTATTTT	CASSFFSDTQYF
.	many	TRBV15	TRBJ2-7	TGTGCCACCAGCAGAGATGGGGCAAACTACGAGCAGTACTTC	CATSRDGANYEQYF
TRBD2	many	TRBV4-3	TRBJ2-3	TGCGCCAGCAGCCAAGGTGCAGGGGCAACTAGCGGGAGGCTTACAGATACGCAGTATTTT	CASSQGAGATSGRLTDTQYF
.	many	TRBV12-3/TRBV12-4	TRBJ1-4	TGTGCCAGCAGTTTAGCCGTGGGGGGGCCGAGTGAAAAACTGTTTTTT	CASSLAVGGPSEKLFF
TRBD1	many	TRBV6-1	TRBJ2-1	TGTGCCAGCAGCCGAGGTCAGGGGGTATATGAGCAGTTCTTC	CASSRGQGVYEQFF
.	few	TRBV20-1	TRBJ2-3	TGCAGTGCTAGCCCAGCGGATACGCAGTATTTT	CSASPADTQYF
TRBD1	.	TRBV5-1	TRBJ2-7	TGCGCCAGCAGCTTGGCCCCTGGGACAGACCTTCAGCAGTACTTC	CASSLAPGTDLQQYF
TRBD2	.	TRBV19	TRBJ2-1	TGTGCCAGTAGTATGCTTGGCCTCGGGGGGAATGAGCAGTTCTTC	CASSMLGLGGNEQFF
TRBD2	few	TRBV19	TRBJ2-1	TGTGCCAGTAGATATGTGGGGGGGTACAATGAGCAGTTCTTC	CASRYVGGYNEQFF
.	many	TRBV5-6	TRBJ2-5	TGTGCCAGCAGCTTACTATCTGGACACCAAGAGACCCAGTACTTC	CASSLLSGHQETQYF
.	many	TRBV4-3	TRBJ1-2	TGCGCCAGCAGCCCGGTCGGCGGATGGGGCTACACCTTC	CASSPVGGWGYTF
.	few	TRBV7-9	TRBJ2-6	TGTGCCAGCAGCATCGGGGCGGCCTCTGGGGCCAACGTCCTGACTTTC	CASSIGAASGANVLTF
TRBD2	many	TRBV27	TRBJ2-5	TGTGCCAGCAGTTTATCAGGGCTAGCGGGAGAGACCCAGTACTTC	CASSLSGLAGETQYF
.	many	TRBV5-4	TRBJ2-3	TGTGCCAGCAGCTTGCACGGTAGCACAGATACGCAGTATTTT	CASSLHGSTDTQYF
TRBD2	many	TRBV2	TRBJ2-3	TGTGCCAGCAGTGAAATGCGGTGGCTAGCGGGCACAGATACGCAGTATTTT	CASSEMRWLAGTDTQYF
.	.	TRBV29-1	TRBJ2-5	TGCAGCGTTGACTGGCGGTTCCCAGAGACCCAGTACTTC	CSVDWRFPETQYF